What follows are 8 T cell receptor beta chains derived from one specimen sequenced in a study of CXCR3-negative and CXCR3-positive naive CD8 T cells. Study findings and constraints: Researchers report that CXCR3-positive naive cells carry more hydrophobic TRB CDR3s than CXCR3-negative naive cells.

Libraries were UMI-labeled 5' RACE TRB cDNA. TCRdb re-analyzed the 5' RACE reads; it lists each CDR3 protein once, without DNA. The repertoire shows approximately 6,900 distinct CDR3 sequences; the top ten hold around 1.6%. No antigens are known for them. The material sequenced was naive CXCR3+ CD8+ T cells from blood. The subset here: CD45RO-CCR7+CD27+CD95- naive CD8+ T cells expressing CXCR3 (TNR3+). Every receptor here comes from a human donor in good health. Some clones in this sample may be carry-over from other donors' samples.

The chain links TRBV29-1 to TRBJ1-2; lacking DNA, the TRBD1 call made by TCRdb goes unchecked. CDR3 length equals 14 residues. Germline V CDR1 and CDR2: SQVTM, ANQGSEA. This CDR3 reads CSVPGTEFNYGYTF.

According to its frequency, this clonotype is medium-sized. The chain carries TRBV29-1 and TRBJ2-1; the D gene TCRdb calls, TRBD2, cannot be checked with no DNA. The CDR3 loop spans 13 amino acids. CDR1 and CDR2 from the germline V gene are SQVTM and ANQGSEA. CDR3: CSVGLADYNEQFF.

This chain uses TRBV28 with TRBJ1-1; absent DNA, TCRdb's TRBD1 call cannot be checked. CDR1 and CDR2 (germline): MDHEN, SYDVKM. This CDR3 contains 13 residues. The CDR3 protein is CASSHRANTEAFF.

This clonotype ranks as medium-sized in terms of frequency. The CDR3 is CASSTRQGGNEQFF. The chain has TRBV27 and TRBJ2-1; TCRdb designates TRBD1, a call that cannot be tested without DNA. This CDR3 contains 14 residues. Germline values: CDR1 MNHEY, CDR2 SMNVEV (reference sequence).

The chain is built from TRBV5-1 and TRBJ2-3; no DNA is available, so the TRBD1 call from TCRdb remains unchecked. CDR3 length: 16 residues. Germline CDR1 reads SGHRS; CDR2 reads YFSETQ. CDR3 in amino acids: CASSLTGTDFTDTQYF.

The chain is built from TRBV25-1 and TRBJ2-1; TCRdb's assignment of TRBD1 cannot be checked, as there is no DNA. The germline gives CDR1 MGHDK, CDR2 SYGVNS. The length of the CDR3 is 13 residues. The CDR3 loop is CASSGPRDLEQFF.

The CDR3 loop reads CASSLMGDTQYF. The V call is TRBV11-2, the J call TRBJ2-3. Germline V gene data show CDR1 as SGHAT and CDR2 as FQNNGV. CDR3 length: 12 amino acids.

According to its frequency, this clonotype is medium-sized. The genes are TRBV29-1 and TRBJ1-1; TCRdb outputs TRBD1, but without DNA this stays unchecked. The CDR3 totals 14 residues. Looked up from germline, CDR1 is SQVTM and CDR2 is ANQGSEA. The chain's CDR3 is CSVESDRGFPEAFF.